This TCR beta chain was retrieved from a study of tumor-infiltrating lymphocytes in primary liver carcinoma. Notes on the study in general: Tumor region pairs overlapped more than did tumor-adjacent and tumor-blood pairs.

Per the germline V gene, CDR1 is MDHEN and CDR2 is SYDVKM. V was pared by 7 bases and J by 0 bases, with 14 bases of the junction left unmatched. The CDR3 runs to 18 residues. The source material, roughly 18-33 mg of unsorted bulk tissue, was used to co-extract RNA and DNA. In this sample, this clonotype turned up once. Its matching antigen is unknown. Making TCR beta cDNA involved around 500 ng total RNA and a constant-region primer. Slightly modified ARM-PCR served as the procedure for the TCR beta libraries. These libraries came from three rounds of nested multiplex PCR. The opening two PCR rounds, 10 cycles each, paired TRBV1-TRBV30 forward primers with a C-beta reverse primer. TCRdb processed the multiplex PCR reads anew with MiXCR; each CDR3 protein has one entry. Of roughly 78,000 distinct CDR3 sequences in the sample, roughly two thirds were seen once.

Material for sequencing was liver tumor tissue from sampling region 4. Subset in this sample: tumor region T4, right-lateral pole. The clonotype was recovered from a woman aged 55-75 years with primary liver carcinoma and hepatitis B virus infection. The chain has TRBV28 and TRBJ2-7; 11 bases match TRBD2. In nucleotides, the CDR3 is TGTGCCAGCATCCTACCCGGGCTAGCGGGAGGAAGCTCCTACGAGCAGTACTTC. It encodes CASILPGLAGGSSYEQYF.